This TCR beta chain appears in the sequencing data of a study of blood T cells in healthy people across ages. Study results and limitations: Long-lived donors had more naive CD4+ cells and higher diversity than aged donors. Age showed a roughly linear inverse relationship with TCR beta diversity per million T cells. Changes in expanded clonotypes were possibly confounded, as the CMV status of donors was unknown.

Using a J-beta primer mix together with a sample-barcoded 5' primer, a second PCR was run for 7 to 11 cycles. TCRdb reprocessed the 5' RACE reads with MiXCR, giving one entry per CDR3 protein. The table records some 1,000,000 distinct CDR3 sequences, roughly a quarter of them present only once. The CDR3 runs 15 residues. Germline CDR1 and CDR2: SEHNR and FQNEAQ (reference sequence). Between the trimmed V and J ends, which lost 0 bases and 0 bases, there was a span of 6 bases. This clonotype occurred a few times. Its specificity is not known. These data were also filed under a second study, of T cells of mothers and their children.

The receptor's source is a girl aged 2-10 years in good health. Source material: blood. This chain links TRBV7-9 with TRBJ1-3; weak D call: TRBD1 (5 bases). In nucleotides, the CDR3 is TGTGCCAGCAGCTTAGCCGGGGGCTCTGGAAACACCATATATTTT. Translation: CASSLAGGSGNTIYF.